The present entry profiles one T cell receptor beta chain with its context. Its antigen is not known. The data originate from a study of early T cells in non-severe SARS-CoV-2 infection. Points from the study as a whole: A preference for anti-spike CD8 responses marked VDJdb matching, which missed private and CD4 specificities.

Between the trimmed V and J ends, which lost 6 bases and 5 bases, there was a span of 12 bases. Germline V gene sequence: CDR1 MNHEY, CDR2 SVGAGI. The CDR3 totals 13 residues. MiXCR was run by TCRdb on the 5' RACE reads, yielding one entry per CDR3 protein. Of more than 65,000 distinct CDR3 sequences in the sample, roughly 12% are singletons; the top ten hold less than 3.5%. The sequences come from whole blood, collected at baseline. The chain couples TRBV6-5 to TRBJ2-3; D unclear. The clonotype comes from an adult who was a healthcare worker with PCR-confirmed SARS-CoV-2 infection or an uninfected control (not recorded which). The CDR3 sequence: CASSSRAVDTQYF. CDR3 DNA sequence: TGTGCCAGCAGCTCTAGGGCCGTAGATACGCAGTATTTT.